These 8 T cell receptor beta chains share one sample of origin, sequenced in a study of cytomegalovirus exposure and HLA in healthy donors. Use of 60 Vbeta and 13 Jbeta primers characterized the PCR. Sequenced by immunoSEQ multiplex PCR; TCRdb stores in-frame clones only, minus some. The sample shows about 160,000 clones, around four fifths of them seen only once. Sequences were obtained from PBMCs. Receptors originate from a man in his late teens or twenties in good health and CMV-seropositive.

The chain links TRBV18 to TRBJ2-7; D is uncertain. CDR3 length: 12 amino acids. The ends were cut back, 3 bases at V and 6 bases at J, with 9 bases in the middle. Germline values: CDR1 KGHSH, CDR2 LQKENI. CDR3 nucleotides: TGTGCCAGCTCACCCCAAGCATCCGAGCAGTACTTC. Translated, it gives CASSPQASEQYF.

This clone occurred once. The chain couples TRBV6-4 to TRBJ2-3, with 11 bases identical to TRBD1. V shed 5 bases and J 4 bases; nucleotides not matched to a gene: 2. The CDR3 is 14 residues long. The germline CDR1 and CDR2 sequences are MRHNA and SNTAGT. The CDR3 DNA sequence: TGTGCCAGCAGTCAGGGACAGGGGGCAGATACGCAGTATTTT. This translates into CASSQGQGADTQYF.

The chain is built from TRBV11-3 and TRBJ2-4; weak D call: TRBD1 (7 bases). Deletions cut 5 bases from V and 7 bases from J, with 15 bases between. This CDR3 spans 14 amino acids. CDR1 SGHNT and CDR2 YENEEA come from the germline V gene. The CDR3 sequence: CASSARSGGNIQYF. CDR3 nucleotide sequence: TGTGCCAGCAGCGCAAGATCAGGGGGGAACATTCAGTACTTC.

V and J are TRBV12-5 and TRBJ2-7, with D possibly being TRBD1 (5 bases). The V and J ends lost 2 bases and 4 bases respectively, with 15 bases between them. This CDR3 spans 15 amino acids. The germline CDR1 and CDR2 sequences are LGHNT and FRNRAP. The CDR3 protein is CASGLPGPGWYEQYF. As DNA, the CDR3 is TGTGCTAGTGGTTTGCCAGGGCCCGGTTGGTACGAGCAGTACTTC.

This chain connects TRBV7-2 to TRBJ1-2, with a tentative D call TRBD1 (6 bases). Germline values: CDR1 SGHTA, CDR2 FQGNSA. CDR3 length: 14 residues. The V and J ends lost 5 bases and 4 bases respectively, with 14 bases between them. This CDR3 is CASSANRVGYGYTF. For the CDR3, the DNA is TGTGCCAGCAGCGCAAACAGGGTGGGCTATGGCTACACCTTC. Combining the CDR3 with reference TRBV7-2 and TRBJ1-2 gives the whole variable domain GAGVSQSPSNKVTEKGKDVELRCDPISGHTALYWYRQSLGQGLEFLIYFQGNSAPDKSGLPSDRFSAERTGGSVSTLTIQRTQQEDSAVYLCASSANRVGYGYTFGSGTRLTVV.

In nucleotides, the CDR3 is TGTGCCTGGAGTGTAATGCGGGTTCGCTCTGGGGCCAACGTCCTGACTTTC. This encodes CAWSVMRVRSGANVLTF. V and J are TRBV30 and TRBJ2-6; a possible D gene is TRBD2 (5 bases). Germline lookup yields CDR1 GTSNPN and CDR2 SVGIG (reference sequence). Trimming removed 0 bases at V and 0 bases at J, with 12 bases between. This CDR3 is 17 amino acids long. The variable domain in full, with the rest retrieved from reference TRBV30 and TRBJ2-6, is SQTIHQWPATLVQPVGSPLSLECTVEGTSNPNLYWYRQAAGRGLQLLFYSVGIGQISSEVPQNLSASRPQDRQFILSSKKLLLSDSGFYLCAWSVMRVRSGANVLTFGAGSRLTVL.

This clone appeared once. The chain uses TRBV5-6 and TRBJ1-2; D is perhaps TRBD1 (5 bases). The V end was cut by 1 base, the J end by 2 bases, with 9 bases between. Germline CDR1 and CDR2: SGHDT and YYEEEE. This CDR3 is 14 amino acids long. The CDR3 loop is CASSLRQGNYGYTF. In DNA, the CDR3 is TGTGCCAGCAGCTTGCGGCAGGGAAACTATGGCTACACCTTC.

This clone was picked up one time. This CDR3 fails to terminate in the conserved phenylalanine or tryptophan, so it likely reflects a read error. This rearrangement joins TRBV6-5 to TRBJ1-6, with D uncertain. V gave up 4 bases and J gave up 3 bases, with 13 bases separating them. The CDR3 length is 16 residues. Germline CDR1 reads MNHEY; CDR2 reads SVGAGI. For the CDR3, the DNA is TGTGCCAGCAGTTTGTCAAGGATGGGCTATAATTCACCCCTCCACCTT. It is translated as CASSLSRMGYNSPLHL.